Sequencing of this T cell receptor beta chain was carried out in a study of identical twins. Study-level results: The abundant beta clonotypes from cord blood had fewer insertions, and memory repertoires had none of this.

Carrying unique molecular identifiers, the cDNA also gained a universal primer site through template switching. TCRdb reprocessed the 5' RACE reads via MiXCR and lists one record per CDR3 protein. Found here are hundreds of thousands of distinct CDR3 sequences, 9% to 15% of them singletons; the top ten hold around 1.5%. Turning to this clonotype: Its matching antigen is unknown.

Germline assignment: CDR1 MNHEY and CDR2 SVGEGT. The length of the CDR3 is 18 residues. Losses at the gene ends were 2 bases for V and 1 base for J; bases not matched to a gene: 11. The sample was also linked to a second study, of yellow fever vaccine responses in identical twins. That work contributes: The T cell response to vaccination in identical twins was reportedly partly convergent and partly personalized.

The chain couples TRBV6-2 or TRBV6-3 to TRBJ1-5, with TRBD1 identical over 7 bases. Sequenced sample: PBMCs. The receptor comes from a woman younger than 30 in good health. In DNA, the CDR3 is TGTGCCAGCAGTTACCCCCAGAGGGGGCAATCGAGCAATCAGCCCCAGCATTTT. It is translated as CASSYPQRGQSSNQPQHF.